Below, one T cell receptor beta chain is given with its context. Its antigen is as yet unknown. The source of the sample is a study of lymphopenia after photon versus proton radiotherapy. Study-wide findings and caveats: Survival link was tested only in deceased patients; proton benefit remains a possibility.

This CDR3 contains 15 residues. Trimming removed 2 bases from V and 3 bases from J; junction bases left unmatched: 5. Germline values: CDR1 MGHRA, CDR2 YSYEKL. Measured with immunoSEQ multiplex PCR; TCRdb has only the in-frame clones, and not every one. The sample lists fewer than 25,000 clones, approximately 85% occurring once. The source of this sequence is a woman in her fifties or sixties with pancreatic cancer. V is TRBV4-1 and J is TRBJ2-7, with 9 nucleotides matching TRBD2. The source was peripheral blood, collected from a patient treated with photon-based radiotherapy. In DNA, the CDR3 is TGCGCCAGCAGCCAAATTAGCGGGAGAGGCTACGAGCAGTACTTC. The encoded protein is CASSQISGRGYEQYF.